These T cell receptor beta chains were read from a single sample in a study of blood T cell repertoires in COVID-19. Repertoires were generated with immunoSEQ multiplex PCR, while TCRdb's copy carries only in-frame clones and drops some. The table lists about 190,000 clones, around 80% of them singletons. What was sequenced was peripheral blood. These receptors were obtained from a man younger than 45 with active or convalescent COVID-19. Both conserved end residues are part of each CDR3. D genes are given only for firm matches. Expanded clones are given a class, and other clones once, few, many or no size at all.

>TRBJ1-1|.|TRBV9|.
TGTGCCAGCAGCCGGGCGCGGTTAGCGCAAAACACTGAAGCTTTCTTT
CASSRARLAQNTEAFF
>TRBJ2-1|many|TRBV4-1|TRBD2
TGCGCCAGCAGCCGGCGGGGGTACAATGAGCAGTTCTTC
CASSRRGYNEQFF
>TRBJ2-2|.|TRBV19|TRBD1
TGTGCCAGTAGTCCCGCCGGGACAGCCTGGGAGCTGTTTTTT
CASSPAGTAWELFF
>TRBJ1-2|.|TRBV24-1|.
TGTGCCACCAGTGGTCCAGGGTCTAACTATGGCTACACCTTC
CATSGPGSNYGYTF
>TRBJ2-3|once|TRBV19|.
TGTGCCAGTAGTCACTGGGGACATATCACAGATACGCAGTATTTT
CASSHWGHITDTQYF
>TRBJ2-7|.|TRBV13|TRBD2
TGTGCCAGCAGCTACGAGGGAGGGGCCACCTACGAGCAGTACTTC
CASSYEGGATYEQYF
>TRBJ2-5|.|TRBV11-1|.
TGTGCCAGCAGCTTAACCCCCTTAACGGGAGAGACCCAGTACTTC
CASSLTPLTGETQYF
>TRBJ2-5|.|TRBV5-1|.
TGCGCCAGCAGCTTGGGGGCGGGGAGGAAAGAGACCCAGTACTTC
CASSLGAGRKETQYF
>TRBJ1-4|.|TRBV30|.
TGTGCCTGGAGTCGGAATGAAAAACTGTTTTTT
CAWSRNEKLFF
>TRBJ2-7|.|TRBV27|TRBD1
TGTGCCAGCAGTTTGGTCCAACCCGGGACAGGGAAGACCTACGAGCAGTACTTC
CASSLVQPGTGKTYEQYF
>TRBJ1-6|.|TRBV10-1|.
TGCGCCAGCAGTGAGTCGGGAGGTCTGCCCCTCCACTTT
CASSESGGLPLHF
>TRBJ1-2|.|TRBV30|.
TGTGCCTGGACACTAATAGGGGCGAACTATGGCTACACCTTC
CAWTLIGANYGYTF
>TRBJ1-6|.|TRBV28|.
TGTGCCAGCAGTCCAGGGGCAGGGGATAATTCACCCCTCCACTTT
CASSPGAGDNSPLHF
>TRBJ1-1|.|TRBV29-1|TRBD1
TGCAGCGAGACTATGACAGGGGGGGGTGAAGCTTTCTTT
CSETMTGGGEAFF
>TRBJ2-7|.|TRBV7-6|.
TGTGCCAGCAGCTTAGGGTTGGGGGGGGCGTACGAGCAGTACTTC
CASSLGLGGAYEQYF
>TRBJ2-6|.|TRBV5-6|.
TGTGCCAGCAGCCCCCGGTCCTCTGGGGCCAACGTCCTGACTTTC
CASSPRSSGANVLTF
>TRBJ2-2|.|TRBV5-4|.
TGTGCCAGCAAGACAGGCACCGGGGAGCTGTTTTTT
CASKTGTGELFF
>TRBJ2-5|.|TRBV29-1|TRBD1
TGCAGCGTTGAAGAAAGGGACAGGGGAAGTGGAGAGACCCAGTACTTC
CSVEERDRGSGETQYF
>TRBJ2-3|.|TRBV14|.
TGTGCCAGCAGCCAAGAAACAGGGCCCCTTAGGGCAGATACGCAGTATTTT
CASSQETGPLRADTQYF
>TRBJ2-3|.|TRBV27|TRBD1
TGTGCCAGCAGCGGACAGGGGGCTATCGGGGATACGCAGTATTTT
CASSGQGAIGDTQYF
>TRBJ1-1|.|TRBV7-6|.
TGTGCCAGCAGCCCCCAGGTGAACACTGAAGCTTTCTTT
CASSPQVNTEAFF
>TRBJ1-5|.|TRBV27|.
TGTGCCAGCAGCCCCCCCCAGGGTGGGAGCAATCAGCCCCAGCATTTT
CASSPPQGGSNQPQHF
>TRBJ1-1|.|TRBV6-5|.
TGTGCCAGCAGTTACCAGACGACAGGATTGGGCACTGAAGCTTTCTTT
CASSYQTTGLGTEAFF
>TRBJ1-2|.|TRBV9|TRBD1
TGTGCCAGCAGCGTGGGGCCGACAGGGGACTATGGCTACACCTTC
CASSVGPTGDYGYTF
>TRBJ2-1|.|TRBV5-1|.
TGCGCCAGCAGCTTGGAGGGGCTGGATGAGCAGTTCTTC
CASSLEGLDEQFF
>TRBJ1-5|.|TRBV6-6|TRBD1
TGTGCCAGCAGTGGACAGGGGGGTGGCAATCAGCCCCAGCATTTT
CASSGQGGGNQPQHF
>TRBJ2-3|.|TRBV18|.
TGTGCCAGCTCACCACCGTCCACTAGCACAGATACGCAGTATTTT
CASSPPSTSTDTQYF
>TRBJ1-3|once|TRBV4-1|TRBD1
TGCGCCAGCAGCCAAGATTTCGGGACAGGGGGCTCTGGAAACACCATATATTTT
CASSQDFGTGGSGNTIYF
>TRBJ2-7|.|TRBV6-2/TRBV6-3|TRBD1
TGTGCCAGCAGTGGGACAGGGACCGGGGAGCAGTACTTC
CASSGTGTGEQYF
>TRBJ1-2|.|TRBV5-1|.
TGCGCCAGCAGCTTGGGGTATGGCGGGGGGCCCTATGGCTACACCTTC
CASSLGYGGGPYGYTF
>TRBJ2-5|.|TRBV29-1|.
TGCAGCGTTTGGGGGCCCGACGGGACCCAGTACTTC
CSVWGPDGTQYF
>TRBJ2-1|.|TRBV7-9|.
TGTGCCAGCAGCTTGTCCGGGACAACGGCCGGGAATGAGCAGTTCTTC
CASSLSGTTAGNEQFF
>TRBJ1-1|.|TRBV7-2|.
TGTGCCAGCACCTTTTCTAAGGCTTTCTTT
CASTFSKAFF
>TRBJ1-1|.|TRBV11-1|TRBD1
TGTGCCAGCAGCTTAAACCTAGACAGGGCGACTGAAGCTTTCTTT
CASSLNLDRATEAFF
>TRBJ1-2|.|TRBV10-3|TRBD1
TGTGCCATCCAAGGGGGCGGAGGGTATGGCTACACCTTC
CAIQGGGGYGYTF
>TRBJ1-1|.|TRBV6-5|TRBD1
TGTGCCAGCAGACCTCCAACAGGGGTGAACACTGAAGCTTTCTTT
CASRPPTGVNTEAFF
>TRBJ2-7|.|TRBV5-6|TRBD2
TGTGCCAGCAGCTTGGGACCGGGACTAGCAAAAGCCTACGAGCAGTACTTC
CASSLGPGLAKAYEQYF
>TRBJ2-5|.|TRBV7-8|TRBD2
TGTGCCAGCGAGGTAGGGGCAGCGGGGTACCAAGAGACCCAGTACTTC
CASEVGAAGYQETQYF
>TRBJ1-1|.|TRBV28|.
TGTGCCAGCACCGGCCTACCCCTCTGGGCAGAGGCTTTCTTT
CASTGLPLWAEAFF
>TRBJ1-4|.|TRBV9|TRBD1
TGTGCCAGCAGCAAAGGGGGCGCGAGTGAAAAACTGTTTTTT
CASSKGGASEKLFF
>TRBJ2-3|.|TRBV29-1|TRBD1
TGCAGCGTTTCTGGACAGGGAAACACAGATACGCAGTATTTT
CSVSGQGNTDTQYF
>TRBJ1-2|once|TRBV5-1|TRBD1
TGCGCCAGCAGCTTGGAGGGACAGGGAAACTATGGCTACACCTTC
CASSLEGQGNYGYTF
>TRBJ2-3|.|TRBV27|TRBD2
TGTGCCAGCAGTTCATCGGAGCGGGAGCTGGCAGATACGCAGTATTTT
CASSSSERELADTQYF
>TRBJ2-5|.|TRBV6-5|TRBD2
TGTGCCAGCAGCGCTAGCGGGGGGTCGGGGGAGACCCAGTACTTC
CASSASGGSGETQYF
>TRBJ1-1|.|TRBV5-1|TRBD1
TGCGCCAGCAGCTTGACAGGGGTTAGCACTGAAGCTTTCTTT
CASSLTGVSTEAFF
>TRBJ1-1|.|TRBV7-9|.
TGTGCCAGCAGCATTAAAAATTGCACTGAAGCTTTCTTT
CASSIKNCTEAFF
>TRBJ1-2|.|TRBV4-1|.
TGCGCCAGCAGCCAAGAGGGCGGGGATTCTAACTATGGCTACACCTTC
CASSQEGGDSNYGYTF
>TRBJ1-4|.|TRBV24-1|TRBD1
TGTGCCACCAGTGAGACAGGGTCTGACGAAAAACTGTTTTTT
CATSETGSDEKLFF
>TRBJ1-5|.|TRBV3-1/TRBV3-2|TRBD1
TGTGCCAGCAGCCAAGCCGACAGGGAGAATCAGCCCCAGCATTTT
CASSQADRENQPQHF
>TRBJ2-3|.|TRBV27|.
TGTGCCAGCAGTCGTGGACTACGCAGTGATACGCAGTATTTT
CASSRGLRSDTQYF
>TRBJ2-7|.|TRBV19|.
TGTGCCAGTATGGGGAGTAGCGTCGACGAGCAGTACTTC
CASMGSSVDEQYF
>TRBJ1-2|.|TRBV5-8|.
TGTGCCAGCAGCTCTCTCTCGGGCGGCGGGAGCTATGGCTACACCTTC
CASSSLSGGGSYGYTF
>TRBJ1-4|.|TRBV10-3|.
TGTGCCATCAGTGAGTTCGGCAGGGAGGAGGATGAAAAACTGTTTTTT
CAISEFGREEDEKLFF
>TRBJ1-2|.|TRBV5-4|TRBD1
TGTGCCAGCAGCTTGGAGGGGGCGAGGGGCTACACCTTC
CASSLEGARGYTF
>TRBJ2-3|.|TRBV11-2|TRBD2
TGTGCCAGCAGCGCTGGAGCGGGAGTTAGCACAGATACGCAGTATTTT
CASSAGAGVSTDTQYF